These 10 T cell receptor beta chains share one sample of origin, sequenced in a study of cytomegalovirus exposure and HLA in healthy donors. The PCR contained 60 Vbeta and 13 Jbeta primers. The repertoire was sequenced with immunoSEQ multiplex PCR; TCRdb's copy has only in-frame clones and lacks some. In all, the sample yields tens of thousands of clones. The sample was PBMCs. These receptors were taken from a woman aged 25 to 39 in good health and CMV-seronegative.

The chain combines TRBV11-3 with TRBJ2-1; perhaps TRBD1 as D (5 bases). V was cut by 0 bases and J by 11 bases, with 8 bases left in between. Germline CDR1 and CDR2: SGHNT and YENEEA. The CDR3 is 12 residues long. Written as DNA, the CDR3 is TGTGCCAGCAGCTTAGAGGCAGGGAAGCAGTTCTTC. Translating it yields CASSLEAGKQFF. Complete variable domain (other parts from reference TRBV11-3 and TRBJ2-1): EAGVVQSPRYKIIEKKQPVAFWCNPISGHNTLYWYLQNLGQGPELLIRYENEEAVDDSQLPKDRFSAERLKGVDSTLKIQPAELGDSAVYLCASSLEAGKQFFGPGTRLTVL.

V usage is TRBV7-2 and J usage is TRBJ2-1; TRBD1 matches 7 bases. From germline, CDR1 is SGHTA and CDR2 FQGNSA. This CDR3 is 15 amino acids long. The trim removed 2 bases at V and 5 bases at J, leaving 6 bases unmatched. CDR3 sequence (DNA): TGTGCCAGCAGCTTAACCACAGGGGCCGACAATGAGCAGTTCTTC. As protein: CASSLTTGADNEQFF.

This chain joins TRBV6-1 and TRBJ1-1; 8 nucleotides align to TRBD1. Germline loops: CDR1 MNHNS, CDR2 SASEGT. CDR3 length equals 14 residues. Trimming removed 4 bases from V and 8 bases from J; junction bases left unmatched: 9. In DNA form, the CDR3 reads TGTGCCAGCAGTGTCTCAGGGGGCGCCTGGGAAGCTTTCTTT. It encodes CASSVSGGAWEAFF.

V and J are TRBV4-1 and TRBJ2-3; possible D gene TRBD1, 5 bases. Germline CDR1 MGHRA, CDR2 YSYEKL. V was trimmed by 1 base and J by 10 bases, leaving 12 bases between them. The CDR3 runs to 13 residues. Here the CDR3 reads CASSQVGRLAQYF. The CDR3 DNA reads TGCGCCAGCAGCCAAGTGGGGCGACTTGCGCAGTATTTT.

The gene calls are TRBV27 and TRBJ1-2; no firm D call. V lost 11 bases and J 1 base, leaving 14 bases between the germline ends. The V gene's germline CDR1 is MNHEY and CDR2 SMNVEV (reference sequence). This CDR3 contains 13 residues. DNA for the CDR3: TGTGCCCCAAAAGTCACGGGTAACTATGGCTACACCTTC. This encodes CAPKVTGNYGYTF.

The chain recombines TRBV30 with TRBJ1-1; D is uncertain. The CDR3 has 12 amino acids. Trimming took 3 bases from V and 4 from J, leaving 9 bases between them. CDR1 and CDR2 from the germline V gene are GTSNPN and SVGIG (reference sequence). DNA for the CDR3: TGTGCCTGGAGCCGAGAGGGCACTGAAGCTTTCTTT. Translated, it gives CAWSREGTEAFF. The full variable domain, its missing parts supplied by reference TRBV30 and TRBJ1-1, is SQTIHQWPATLVQPVGSPLSLECTVEGTSNPNLYWYRQAAGRGLQLLFYSVGIGQISSEVPQNLSASRPQDRQFILSSKKLLLSDSGFYLCAWSREGTEAFFGQGTRLTVV.

The chain joins TRBV5-1 to TRBJ2-1; weak D call: TRBD2 (5 bases). The CDR3 sequence is 15 residues long. Trimming shortened V by 2 bases and J by 9 bases, and 18 bases separated the two germline ends. Germline V CDR1 and CDR2: SGHRS, YFSETQ. CDR3 DNA: TGCGCCAGCAGCTTAGAAGGGCGGAGCGGAGGTGAGCAGTTCTTC. Its protein is CASSLEGRSGGEQFF.

The chain combines TRBV2 with TRBJ1-5; D is uncertain. This CDR3 has 14 residues. V was cut by 2 bases and J by 4 bases, with 9 bases left in between. Germline V lookup: CDR1 SNHLY, CDR2 FYNNEI. The chain's CDR3 is CASSEWADNQPQHF. As DNA, the CDR3 is TGTGCCAGCAGTGAATGGGCCGATAATCAGCCCCAGCATTTT.

The chain joins TRBV6-1 to TRBJ1-2; 7 bases align to TRBD1. Germline CDR1 MNHNS, CDR2 SASEGT. This CDR3 comprises 15 residues. V dropped 7 bases and J dropped 0; count of bases not matched to a gene: 8. CDR3 protein: CASTLQGTANYGYTF. CDR3 nucleotides: TGTGCCAGCACCCTACAGGGGACAGCTAACTATGGCTACACCTTC.

The V gene is TRBV30, the J gene TRBJ2-5; D might be TRBD1 (5 bases). The CDR3 runs 11 residues. V lost 2 bases and J lost 7, with 8 bases in between. Germline lookup yields CDR1 GTSNPN and CDR2 SVGIG (reference sequence). The CDR3 reads CAWSNGATQYF. CDR3 coding DNA: TGTGCCTGGAGTAATGGGGCGACCCAGTACTTC.